This is a list of T cell receptor beta chains from one sample in a study of vaccination effects on CD4 cells after COVID-19. Only in-frame clones appear in the TCRdb table, and some are missing; sequencing was by immunoSEQ multiplex PCR. The table shows 65,000 or so clones, with 60% to 80% occurring only once. These receptors lack a known antigen. Sequenced material: CD4+ T cells from PBMCs cultured with HCoV-NL63 spike peptides, taken before COVID-19 vaccination. All receptors come from a human donor who received a COVID-19 vaccine. The CDR3 runs from the conserved cysteine through the conserved F or W. Fields, in order: CDR3 length, J gene, clone size, V gene, CDR3 protein. Clone sizes are given selectively: once, few, many, or a class where the clone is expanded.

cdr3_length: 13
j_call: TRBJ2-3
clone_size: few
v_call: TRBV5-1
cdr3_aa: CASSLQDADTQYF

cdr3_length: 16
j_call: TRBJ2-4
clone_size: once
v_call: TRBV24-1
cdr3_aa: CATSDSGVGAKNIQYF

cdr3_length: 13
j_call: TRBJ2-5
clone_size: -
v_call: TRBV28
cdr3_aa: CASSWTVPGTQYF

cdr3_length: 17
j_call: TRBJ2-4
clone_size: -
v_call: TRBV6-6
cdr3_aa: CASGPIRALLAKNIQYF

cdr3_length: 17
j_call: TRBJ2-3
clone_size: -
v_call: TRBV5-8
cdr3_aa: CASPTAWGLPHTDTQYF

cdr3_length: 15
j_call: TRBJ2-3
clone_size: -
v_call: TRBV6-5
cdr3_aa: CASSFQGASTDTQYF

cdr3_length: 11
j_call: TRBJ2-4
clone_size: few
v_call: TRBV20-1
cdr3_aa: CSGGTSNIQYF

cdr3_length: 18
j_call: TRBJ2-1
clone_size: -
v_call: TRBV18
cdr3_aa: CASSLLAGLSSSYNEQFF

cdr3_length: 15
j_call: TRBJ1-3
clone_size: -
v_call: TRBV19
cdr3_aa: CASSIGAGSGNTIYF

cdr3_length: 18
j_call: TRBJ1-4
clone_size: once
v_call: TRBV4-3
cdr3_aa: CASSQVAGRAAANEKLFF

cdr3_length: 16
j_call: TRBJ2-3
clone_size: -
v_call: TRBV18
cdr3_aa: CASSPVGTGSTDTQYF

cdr3_length: 16
j_call: TRBJ2-1
clone_size: -
v_call: TRBV19
cdr3_aa: CASSMGRQPDYNEQFF

cdr3_length: 21
j_call: TRBJ2-3
clone_size: -
v_call: TRBV21-1
cdr3_aa: CASSKVSLGGPGQGFTDTQYF

cdr3_length: 16
j_call: TRBJ2-5
clone_size: -
v_call: TRBV18
cdr3_aa: CASSPPGQGTLKTQYF

cdr3_length: 12
j_call: TRBJ1-1
clone_size: -
v_call: TRBV24-1
cdr3_aa: CATGGASTEAFF

cdr3_length: 16
j_call: TRBJ1-3
clone_size: few
v_call: TRBV6-1
cdr3_aa: CASSELYPSSGNTIYF

cdr3_length: 16
j_call: TRBJ2-5
clone_size: -
v_call: TRBV3-1/TRBV3-2
cdr3_aa: CASSQDFGPLKETQYF

cdr3_length: 16
j_call: TRBJ1-4
clone_size: -
v_call: TRBV4-3
cdr3_aa: CASSQDGRGENEKLFF

cdr3_length: 15
j_call: TRBJ2-3
clone_size: -
v_call: TRBV6-6
cdr3_aa: CASSSTTYLTDTQYF

cdr3_length: 15
j_call: TRBJ2-5
clone_size: few
v_call: TRBV9
cdr3_aa: CASSPLRAGSETQYF

cdr3_length: 15
j_call: TRBJ1-3
clone_size: once
v_call: TRBV15
cdr3_aa: CATSREGLSGNTIYF

cdr3_length: 15
j_call: TRBJ1-5
clone_size: few
v_call: TRBV5-6
cdr3_aa: CASSFGGAGAQPQHF

cdr3_length: 14
j_call: TRBJ1-1
clone_size: few
v_call: TRBV11-1
cdr3_aa: CASSSGSMNTEAFF

cdr3_length: 14
j_call: TRBJ1-5
clone_size: -
v_call: TRBV28
cdr3_aa: CASSGGQGYQPQHF

cdr3_length: 14
j_call: TRBJ2-3
clone_size: -
v_call: TRBV7-3
cdr3_aa: CASSRDRPPDTQYF

cdr3_length: 17
j_call: TRBJ2-2
clone_size: -
v_call: TRBV19
cdr3_aa: CASNRPGVRGNTGELFF

cdr3_length: 12
j_call: TRBJ1-4
clone_size: once
v_call: TRBV30
cdr3_aa: CAWSDRDEKLFF

cdr3_length: 14
j_call: TRBJ2-2
clone_size: -
v_call: TRBV5-1
cdr3_aa: CASTRTQGPGELFF

cdr3_length: 18
j_call: TRBJ1-3
clone_size: -
v_call: TRBV3-1/TRBV3-2
cdr3_aa: CASSPYALQGRAGNTIYF

cdr3_length: 14
j_call: TRBJ2-1
clone_size: once
v_call: TRBV6-4
cdr3_aa: CASSDWIGFGEQFF

cdr3_length: 13
j_call: TRBJ1-1
clone_size: -
v_call: TRBV28
cdr3_aa: CASRVWVNTEAFF

cdr3_length: 15
j_call: TRBJ2-2
clone_size: once
v_call: TRBV7-6
cdr3_aa: CASSLSRGHSGELFF

cdr3_length: 16
j_call: TRBJ2-2
clone_size: -
v_call: TRBV5-1
cdr3_aa: CASSARTGRNTGELFF

cdr3_length: 14
j_call: TRBJ2-5
clone_size: -
v_call: TRBV11-1
cdr3_aa: CASRTTSLGETQYF

cdr3_length: 13
j_call: TRBJ1-2
clone_size: -
v_call: TRBV4-1
cdr3_aa: CASSQMGRYGYTF

cdr3_length: 16
j_call: TRBJ2-5
clone_size: -
v_call: TRBV4-3
cdr3_aa: CASSQGPSGGQETQYF

cdr3_length: 14
j_call: TRBJ2-1
clone_size: -
v_call: TRBV9
cdr3_aa: CASSVASGTNEQFF

cdr3_length: 15
j_call: TRBJ2-5
clone_size: -
v_call: TRBV19
cdr3_aa: CASSKDSGEFETQYF

cdr3_length: 17
j_call: TRBJ2-4
clone_size: -
v_call: TRBV5-1
cdr3_aa: CASSPGIPPWTKNIQYF

cdr3_length: 15
j_call: TRBJ2-3
clone_size: -
v_call: TRBV3-1/TRBV3-2
cdr3_aa: CASSQDRLAGDTQYF

cdr3_length: 13
j_call: TRBJ2-3
clone_size: -
v_call: TRBV5-1
cdr3_aa: CASSLRSGDTQYF

cdr3_length: 14
j_call: TRBJ1-1
clone_size: -
v_call: TRBV4-3
cdr3_aa: CASSQVGRGAEAFF

cdr3_length: 15
j_call: TRBJ2-5
clone_size: -
v_call: TRBV12-5
cdr3_aa: CASGSPRGAAETQYF

cdr3_length: 14
j_call: TRBJ1-1
clone_size: -
v_call: TRBV7-3
cdr3_aa: CASSLDQGNTEAFF

cdr3_length: 13
j_call: TRBJ1-2
clone_size: -
v_call: TRBV5-1
cdr3_aa: CASSLGQGKGYTF

cdr3_length: 12
j_call: TRBJ1-2
clone_size: -
v_call: TRBV30
cdr3_aa: CAWSEFNYGYTF

cdr3_length: 13
j_call: TRBJ1-5
clone_size: few
v_call: TRBV3-1/TRBV3-2
cdr3_aa: CASSRAGAQPQHF

cdr3_length: 13
j_call: TRBJ1-2
clone_size: -
v_call: TRBV12-3/TRBV12-4
cdr3_aa: CANAREGAGGYTF

cdr3_length: 14
j_call: TRBJ1-1
clone_size: -
v_call: TRBV28
cdr3_aa: CASSWGQGASEAFF